Detailed here is one TCR beta chain. Reprocessing the 5' RACE reads, TCRdb reports a single entry for every CDR3 protein and omits DNA. This sample's table reports around 99,000 distinct CDR3 sequences. The germline V gene encodes CDR1 LNHNV and CDR2 YYDKDF (reference sequence). This CDR3 contains 15 residues. The sample comes from a study of monozygotic twins with inflammatory bowel disease. This receptor was identified in a human donor with ulcerative colitis or Crohn's disease, or a healthy co-twin of an affected twin (not recorded which). The V gene is TRBV15, the J gene TRBJ1-1; TCRdb lists TRBD1, though no DNA is available to test this call. Sequencing used blood. CDR3 in amino acids: CATSRVPRGGTEAFF.